This TCR beta chain was recovered during a study of blood T cell repertoires in COVID-19. Looking at the study overall: In each case, the material was cDNA or gDNA derived from T cells, B-cell-depleted T cells, or PBMCs.

The protocol was immunoSEQ multiplex PCR, while the TCRdb copy is restricted to in-frame clones and leaves out a portion. The sample carries 60,000 to 75,000 clones, 87% recorded once. The CDR3 covers 13 residues. The TCR was taken from a woman aged 80 or older with acute or convalescent COVID-19. The V gene is TRBV21-1, the J gene TRBJ2-1; TRBD2 is the table's D call, not checked against the DNA. TRBV21-1 is flagged as a pseudogene. The sequenced sample consisted of peripheral blood. CDR3 DNA: TGTGCCAGCAGCAACCTGAGATTGAATGAGCAGTTCTTC. This translates into CASSNLRLNEQFF.